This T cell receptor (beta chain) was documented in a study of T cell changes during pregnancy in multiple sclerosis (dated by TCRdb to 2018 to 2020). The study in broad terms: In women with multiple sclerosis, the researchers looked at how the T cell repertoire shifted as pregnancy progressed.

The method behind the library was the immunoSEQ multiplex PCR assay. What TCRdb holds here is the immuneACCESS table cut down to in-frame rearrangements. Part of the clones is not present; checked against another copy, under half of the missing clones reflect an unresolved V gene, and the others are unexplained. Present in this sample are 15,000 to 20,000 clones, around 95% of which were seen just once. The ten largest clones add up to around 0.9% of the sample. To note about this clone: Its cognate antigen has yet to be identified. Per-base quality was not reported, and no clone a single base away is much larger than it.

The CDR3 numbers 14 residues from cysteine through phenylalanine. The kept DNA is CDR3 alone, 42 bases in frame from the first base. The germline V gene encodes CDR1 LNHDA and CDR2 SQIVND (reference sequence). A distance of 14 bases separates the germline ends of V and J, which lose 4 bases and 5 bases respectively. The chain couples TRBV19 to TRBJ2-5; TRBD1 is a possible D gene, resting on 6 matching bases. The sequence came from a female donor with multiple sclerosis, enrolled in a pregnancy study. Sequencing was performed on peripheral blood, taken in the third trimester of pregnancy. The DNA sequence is TGTGCCAGTAGTACCCACAGGGTGGGGGAGACCCAGTACTTC. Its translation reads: CASSTHRVGETQYF.